Following are 17 T cell receptor beta chains from one sample sequenced in a study of blood T cell repertoires in COVID-19. Libraries were prepared by immunoSEQ multiplex PCR; TCRdb keeps only in-frame clonotypes and omits some of them. The repertoire has around 260,000 clones, around 86% of them found once; the top ten carry 3%. Sequencing was carried out using peripheral blood. The source is a woman aged 25 to 39 with active or convalescent COVID-19.

The rearrangement joins TRBV5-8 to TRBJ2-5, with TRBD2 identical over 7 bases. V lost 3 bases to trimming and J lost 5 bases; unmatched junction nucleotides: 10. This CDR3 comprises 15 residues. Germline CDR1 reads SGHTS; CDR2 reads YDEGEE. Here the CDR3 reads CASSWDTGGGETQYF. For the CDR3, the DNA is TGTGCCAGCAGCTGGGATACGGGGGGAGGGGAGACCCAGTACTTC.

The J gene is TRBJ1-1, the V gene TRBV6-5; 9 nucleotides agree with TRBD1. V gave up 4 bases and J gave up 6 bases; unmatched junction bases: 3. Germline V gene sequence: CDR1 MNHEY, CDR2 SVGAGI. This CDR3 region has 13 residues. DNA of the CDR3: TGTGCCAGCAGTTTGCGGACAGGGGCTGAAGCTTTCTTT. It yields the protein CASSLRTGAEAFF.

The chain recombines TRBV7-9 with TRBJ2-5; tentatively, D is TRBD1 (6 bases). The CDR3 consists of 16 residues. Trimming took 5 bases from V and 5 from J, leaving 21 bases between them. CDR1 and CDR2 from the germline V gene are SEHNR and FQNEAQ (reference sequence). This chain's CDR3 is CASSHSGRGARETQYF. CDR3 DNA: TGTGCCAGCAGCCACAGTGGCAGGGGAGCGAGGGAGACCCAGTACTTC.

The chain links TRBV4-3 to TRBJ2-1; TRBD2 matches at 7 bases. Trimming cost V 4 bases and J 5 bases; bases outside gene matches: 14. Germline V CDR1 and CDR2: LGHNA, YSLEER. The CDR3 is 17 amino acids. CDR3 nucleotides: TGCGCCAGCAGCCCCCGCCGGGGGGAGTTAAGGGACAATGAGCAGTTCTTC. This translates into CASSPRRGELRDNEQFF.

The rearrangement joins TRBV5-1 to TRBJ2-2; 8 bases fit TRBD1. Germline V gene sequence: CDR1 SGHRS, CDR2 YFSETQ. This CDR3 is 16 amino acids long. V was pared by 4 bases and J by 1 base, with 6 bases of the junction left unmatched. CDR3 sequence (DNA): TGCGCCAGCAGCCCCGGAGGGACAGGGAACACCGGGGAGCTGTTTTTT. It encodes CASSPGGTGNTGELFF.

The chain joins TRBV7-2 to TRBJ1-2, with 10 bases fitting TRBD1. Looked up from germline, CDR1 is SGHTA and CDR2 is FQGNSA. V shed 5 bases, J shed 2 bases, and the junction held 5 bases outside the gene matches. The CDR3 is 15 amino acids. This CDR3 is CASSLGGQGNYGYTF. DNA of the CDR3: TGTGCCAGCAGCCTGGGGGGACAGGGGAACTATGGCTACACCTTC.

The rearrangement uses TRBV6-7 and TRBJ2-7; D is unclear. TRBV6-7 is treated as an ORF (open reading frame) with a function not yet certain. Trimming pared 0 bases from V and 7 bases from J, leaving 13 bases between. The CDR3 extends over 14 amino acids. Here the CDR3 DNA reads TGTGCCAGCAGTTACTCCGCGAGACCAGCGGAGCAGTACTTC. Amino acid sequence: CASSYSARPAEQYF.

The rearrangement uses TRBV5-1 and TRBJ2-7, with a tentative D call TRBD2 (6 bases). In germline, CDR1 is SGHRS, CDR2 YFSETQ. There are 14 residues in the CDR3. Deletions cut 3 bases from V and 2 bases from J, with 12 bases between. This CDR3 is CASSSRGTPYEQYF. The CDR3, as DNA: TGCGCCAGCAGCTCTCGGGGGACCCCCTACGAGCAGTACTTC.

CDR3 loop: CASSLAVAGGHTEAFF. The CDR3 region has the DNA TGTGCCAGCAGCTTAGCGGTGGCAGGGGGCCACACTGAAGCTTTCTTT. The gene calls are TRBV7-2 and TRBJ1-1; TRBD1 aligns across 8 bases. The V gene's germline CDR1 is SGHTA and CDR2 FQGNSA. Trimming took 0 bases from V and 3 from J; bases not matched to a gene: 6. This CDR3 spans 16 amino acids.

Comments on this clone: One end of the junction varies from germline; a read error may be responsible. The chain joins TRBV7-9 to TRBJ2-3; TRBD2 is a possible D gene (6 bases). CDR1 is SEHNR, CDR2 FQNEAQ, per germline (reference sequence). The CDR3 extends over 15 amino acids. This CDR3 is CASSIAAVRTDTQYF. CDR3 DNA: TGTGCCAGCAGCATAGCGGCGGTGCGCACAGATACGCAGTATTTT. The full variable domain, rest sourced from reference TRBV7-9 and TRBJ2-3, is DTGVSQNPRHKITKRGQNVTFRCDPISEHNRLYWYRQTLGQGPEFLTYFQNEAQLEKSRLLSDRFSAERPKGSFSTLEIQRTEQGDSAMYLCASSIAAVRTDTQYFGPGTRLTVL.

The CDR3 DNA reads as TGTGCCAGCAGCGTAGGAACTAGCGGGTGGGAGACCCAGTACTTC. Translating gives CASSVGTSGWETQYF. The chain uses TRBV9 and TRBJ2-5, with 9 bases fitting TRBD2. The CDR3 sequence is 15 residues long. The germline V gene has CDR1 SGDLS and CDR2 YYNGEE. V gave up 0 bases and J gave up 5 bases; unmatched junction bases: 5.

This chain uses TRBV3-1 (or the pseudogene TRBV3-2) with TRBJ1-3; D is ambiguous. V was cut by 3 bases and J by 0 bases, with 9 bases left in between. The germline V gene has CDR1 LGHDT and CDR2 YNNKEL (reference sequence). The CDR3 has 15 residues. This CDR3 reads CASSQITGSGNTIYF. DNA of the CDR3: TGTGCCAGCAGCCAGATAACGGGCTCTGGAAACACCATATATTTT.

This clone was seen only once. The rearrangement uses TRBV10-1 and TRBJ1-1; TRBD1 might be the D (6 bases). The germline CDR1 and CDR2 sequences are WNHNN and SYGVQD (reference sequence). This CDR3 has 14 amino acids. The V end was cut by 4 bases, the J end by 4 bases, with 13 bases between. CDR3 in amino acids: CASSATGLVTEAFF. CDR3 sequence (DNA): TGCGCCAGCAGTGCTACAGGGTTGGTCACTGAAGCTTTCTTT.

This chain connects TRBV7-6 to TRBJ2-2; TRBD1 matches 7 bases. The germline CDR1 and CDR2 sequences are SGHVS and FNYEAQ. The CDR3 runs 12 residues. J lost 8 bases, V lost 4 bases, and 1 base had no gene match. The CDR3 DNA reads as TGTGCCAGCAGCTCACAGGGGGGGGAGCTGTTTTTT. Its translation is CASSSQGGELFF.

CDR3 sequence reads: CASSLATSGSTDTQYF. DNA of the CDR3: TGTGCCAGCAGTTTGGCTACTAGCGGGAGCACAGATACGCAGTATTTT. The V call is TRBV28, the J call TRBJ2-3, with TRBD2 matching over 9 bases. This CDR3 spans 16 amino acids. Per the germline V gene, CDR1 is MDHEN and CDR2 is SYDVKM. Losses at the gene ends were 3 bases for V and 0 bases for J; bases not matched to a gene: 4. Full variable domain (missing parts from reference TRBV28 and TRBJ2-3): DVKVTQSSRYLVKRTGEKVFLECVQDMDHENMFWYRQDPGLGLRLIYFSYDVKMKEKGDIPEGYSVSREKKERFSLILESASTNQTSMYLCASSLATSGSTDTQYFGPGTRLTVL.

This clone occurred once. The DNA of the CDR3 is TGTGCCACCAGTGCCTCCCCGAGTGCGGGGACCCAGTACTTC. Its protein product is CATSASPSAGTQYF. The chain joins TRBV24-1 to TRBJ2-5, with a tentative D call TRBD2 (5 bases). In germline, CDR1 is KGHDR, CDR2 SFDVKD. V lost 5 bases to trimming and J lost 7 bases, with 16 bases between them. CDR3 size: 14 residues.

J is TRBJ2-3 and V is TRBV5-1; TRBD2 matches at 8 bases. CDR3 length equals 16 residues. V gave up 0 bases and J gave up 1 base; unmatched junction bases: 4. The V gene's germline CDR1 is SGHRS and CDR2 YFSETQ. Written as DNA, the CDR3 is TGCGCCAGCAGCTTGGCCGCGGGGGGTCGCACAGATACGCAGTATTTT. This translates into CASSLAAGGRTDTQYF.